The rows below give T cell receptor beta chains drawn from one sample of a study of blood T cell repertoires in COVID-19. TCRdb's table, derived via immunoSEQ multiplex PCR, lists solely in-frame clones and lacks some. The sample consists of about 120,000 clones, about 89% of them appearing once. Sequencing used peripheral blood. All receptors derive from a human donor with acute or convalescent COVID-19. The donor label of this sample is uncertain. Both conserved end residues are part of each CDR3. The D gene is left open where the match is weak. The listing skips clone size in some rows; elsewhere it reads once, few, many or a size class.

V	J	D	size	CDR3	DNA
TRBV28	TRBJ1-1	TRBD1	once	CASKGNRGGKGIEAFF	TGTGCCAGCAAGGGGAACAGGGGGGGAAAAGGAATCGAAGCTTTCTTT
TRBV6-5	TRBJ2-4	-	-	CASSSTAAGAKNIQYF	TGTGCCAGCAGTTCCACGGCGGCGGGAGCCAAAAACATTCAGTACTTC
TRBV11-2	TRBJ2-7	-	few	CASSLVLLANEQYF	TGTGCCAGCAGCTTAGTCTTGCTAGCCAACGAGCAGTACTTC
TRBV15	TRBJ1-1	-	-	CATSRDWRTEAFF	TGTGCCACCAGCAGAGATTGGAGAACTGAAGCTTTCTTT
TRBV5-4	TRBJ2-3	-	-	CASGSLSSTDTQYF	TGTGCCAGCGGCTCCCTATCCAGCACAGATACGCAGTATTTT
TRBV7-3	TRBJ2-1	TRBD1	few	CASSTTGGVEQFF	TGTGCCAGCAGCACTACAGGGGGCGTAGAGCAGTTCTTC
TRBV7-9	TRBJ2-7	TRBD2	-	CASSRGGLKDEQYF	TGTGCCAGCAGCCGGGGGGGTCTAAAGGACGAGCAGTACTTC
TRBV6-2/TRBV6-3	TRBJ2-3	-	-	CASSAGPSRGRDTQYF	TGTGCCAGCAGCGCCGGCCCTTCTCGGGGGAGGGATACGCAGTATTTT
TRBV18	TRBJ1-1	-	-	CASSPPGLRNTEAFF	TGTGCCAGCTCACCACCGGGACTGAGGAACACTGAAGCTTTCTTT
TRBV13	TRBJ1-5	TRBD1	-	CASSLGPGGQPQHF	TGTGCCAGCAGCTTGGGACCAGGGGGCCAGCCCCAGCATTTT
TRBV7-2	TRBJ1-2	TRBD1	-	CASSRDREYGYTF	TGTGCCAGCAGCCGTGACAGGGAATATGGCTACACCTTC
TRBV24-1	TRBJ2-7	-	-	CATTDRERAYEQYF	TGTGCCACCACCGATAGGGAGCGGGCCTACGAGCAGTACTTC
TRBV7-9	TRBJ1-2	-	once	CASSLPLGQESYGYTF	TGTGCCAGCAGCTTACCTCTGGGGCAGGAGTCATATGGCTACACCTTC
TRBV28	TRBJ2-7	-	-	CASMNLGIGHEQYF	TGTGCCAGCATGAACCTGGGCATAGGTCACGAGCAGTACTTC
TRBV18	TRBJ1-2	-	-	CASSPGLGDNYGYTF	TGTGCCAGCTCACCGGGTTTGGGCGATAACTATGGCTACACCTTC
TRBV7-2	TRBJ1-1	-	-	CASSLFSRAKIEAFF	TGTGCCAGCAGCTTATTTTCGAGAGCAAAGATTGAAGCTTTCTTT
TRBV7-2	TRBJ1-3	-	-	CASNSPSSGNTIYF	TGTGCCAGCAACAGTCCCAGCTCTGGAAACACCATATATTTT
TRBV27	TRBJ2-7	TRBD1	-	CASSVGTGGLDFYEQYF	TGTGCCAGCAGTGTCGGGACAGGGGGTCTCGATTTTTACGAGCAGTACTTC
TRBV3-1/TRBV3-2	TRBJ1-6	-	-	CASSQLVGNSPLHF	TGTGCCAGCAGCCAGTTGGTCGGTAATTCACCCCTCCACTTT
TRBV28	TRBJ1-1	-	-	CASSFWRSGTEAFF	TGTGCCAGCAGTTTTTGGAGGTCGGGAACAGAAGCTTTCTTT
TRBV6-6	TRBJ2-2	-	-	CASSYSIASGELFF	TGTGCCAGCAGTTACTCGATCGCGTCCGGGGAGCTGTTTTTT
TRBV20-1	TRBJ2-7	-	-	CSASISYPNTYEQYF	TGCAGTGCTAGTATAAGTTACCCAAACACCTACGAGCAGTACTTC
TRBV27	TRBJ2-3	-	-	CASRRSLFTDTQYF	TGTGCCAGCAGGCGTTCACTTTTCACAGATACGCAGTATTTT
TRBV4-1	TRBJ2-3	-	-	CASSQTGGRDTQYF	TGCGCCAGCAGCCAAACCGGAGGGCGGGATACGCAGTATTTT
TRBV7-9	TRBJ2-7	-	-	CASSLGLPREFHYEQYF	TGTGCCAGCAGCTTAGGGCTACCACGGGAGTTCCACTACGAGCAGTACTTC
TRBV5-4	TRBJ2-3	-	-	CASKASAGAFTDTQYF	TGTGCCAGCAAGGCGTCCGCGGGGGCCTTCACAGATACGCAGTATTTT
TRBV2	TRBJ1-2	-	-	CASVAGRGTRGYTF	TGTGCCAGCGTAGCGGGGAGGGGGACTCGTGGCTACACCTTC
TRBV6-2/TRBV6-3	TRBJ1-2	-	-	CASSKTGGGYTF	TGTGCCAGCAGTAAAACAGGCGGTGGCTACACCTTC
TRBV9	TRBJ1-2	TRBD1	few	CASSADRGWSHGYTF	TGTGCCAGCAGCGCAGACAGGGGTTGGTCTCATGGCTACACCTTC
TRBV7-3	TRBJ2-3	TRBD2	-	CASSRTSGEDTQYF	TGTGCCAGCAGCAGGACTAGCGGGGAGGATACGCAGTATTTT
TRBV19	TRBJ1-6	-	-	CASREGSSYNSPLHF	TGTGCCAGTAGGGAGGGGAGCTCCTATAATTCACCCCTCCACTTT
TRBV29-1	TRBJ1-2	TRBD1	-	CSVGQGFGYTF	TGCAGCGTAGGACAGGGATTTGGCTACACCTTC
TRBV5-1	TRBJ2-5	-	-	CASSLGQVIETQYF	TGCGCCAGCAGCTTGGGACAGGTTATAGAGACCCAGTACTTC
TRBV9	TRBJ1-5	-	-	CASSVEGGPQPQHF	TGTGCCAGCAGCGTAGAGGGGGGGCCCCAGCCCCAGCATTTT
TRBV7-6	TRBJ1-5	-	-	CASSLAVGGNQPQHF	TGTGCCAGCAGCTTAGCAGTAGGCGGGAATCAGCCCCAGCATTTT
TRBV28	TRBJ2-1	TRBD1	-	CASSSRTGTFF	TGTGCCAGCAGTTCCAGGACAGGGACGTTCTTC
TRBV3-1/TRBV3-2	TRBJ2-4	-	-	CASSRGYIQYF	TGTGCCAGCAGTAGAGGGTACATTCAGTACTTC
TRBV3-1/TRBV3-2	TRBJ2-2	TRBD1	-	CASSQDSGQGAAGELFF	TGTGCCAGCAGCCAAGATTCGGGACAGGGGGCCGCCGGGGAGCTGTTTTTT
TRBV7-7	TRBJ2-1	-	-	CASSPRSFATGHSEQFF	TGTGCCAGCAGCCCAAGGTCGTTTGCTACAGGGCACTCTGAGCAGTTCTTC
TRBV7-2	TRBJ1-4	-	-	CASSTRGATNEKLFF	TGTGCCAGCAGCACACGGGGTGCAACTAATGAAAAACTGTTTTTT